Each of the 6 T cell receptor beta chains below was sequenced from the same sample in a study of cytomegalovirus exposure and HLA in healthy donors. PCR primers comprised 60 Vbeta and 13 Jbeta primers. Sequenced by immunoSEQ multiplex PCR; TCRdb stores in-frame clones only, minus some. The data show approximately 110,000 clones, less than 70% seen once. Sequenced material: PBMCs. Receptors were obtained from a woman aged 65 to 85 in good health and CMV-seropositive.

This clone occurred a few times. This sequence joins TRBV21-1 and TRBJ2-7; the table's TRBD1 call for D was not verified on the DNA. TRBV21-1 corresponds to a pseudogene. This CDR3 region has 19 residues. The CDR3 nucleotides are TGTGCCAGCAGCAACAACGCCCATCTGGCAGGGGGGATTCTCCACGAGCAGTACTTC. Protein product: CASSNNAHLAGGILHEQYF.

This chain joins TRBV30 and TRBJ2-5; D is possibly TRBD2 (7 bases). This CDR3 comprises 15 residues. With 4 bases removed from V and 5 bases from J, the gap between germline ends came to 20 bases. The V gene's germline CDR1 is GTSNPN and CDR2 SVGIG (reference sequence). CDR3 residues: CAWKKLAGAYETQYF. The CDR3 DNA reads TGTGCCTGGAAGAAGCTGGCGGGGGCGTATGAGACCCAGTACTTC. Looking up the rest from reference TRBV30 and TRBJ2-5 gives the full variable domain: SQTIHQWPATLVQPVGSPLSLECTVEGTSNPNLYWYRQAAGRGLQLLFYSVGIGQISSEVPQNLSASRPQDRQFILSSKKLLLSDSGFYLCAWKKLAGAYETQYFGPGTRLLVL.

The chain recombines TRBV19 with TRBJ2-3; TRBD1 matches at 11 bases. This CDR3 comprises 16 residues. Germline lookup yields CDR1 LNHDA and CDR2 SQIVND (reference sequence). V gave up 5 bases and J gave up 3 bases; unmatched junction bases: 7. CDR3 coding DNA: TGTGCCAGTAGTGACCGGACAGGGGGCGGTACAGATACGCAGTATTTT. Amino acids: CASSDRTGGGTDTQYF.

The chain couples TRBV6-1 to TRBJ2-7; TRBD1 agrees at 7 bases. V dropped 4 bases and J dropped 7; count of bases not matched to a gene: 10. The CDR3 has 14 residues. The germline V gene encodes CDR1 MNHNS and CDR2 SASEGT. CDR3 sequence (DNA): TGTGCCAGCAGTGGGACAGGTCTGGTGAAGGAGCAGTACTTC. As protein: CASSGTGLVKEQYF.

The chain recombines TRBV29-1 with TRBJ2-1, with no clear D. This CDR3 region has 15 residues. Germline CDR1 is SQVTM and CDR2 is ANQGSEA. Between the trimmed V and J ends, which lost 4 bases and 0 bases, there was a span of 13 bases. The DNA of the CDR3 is TGCAGCGTTGGTCTGGCAGTTCGCTCCTACAATGAGCAGTTCTTC. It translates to CSVGLAVRSYNEQFF.

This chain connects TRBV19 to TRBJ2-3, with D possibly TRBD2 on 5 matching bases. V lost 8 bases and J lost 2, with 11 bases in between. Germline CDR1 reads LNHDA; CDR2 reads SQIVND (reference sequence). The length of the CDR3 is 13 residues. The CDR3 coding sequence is TGTGCCAGTGGGCGGGCCCCCACAGATACGCAGTATTTT. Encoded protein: CASGRAPTDTQYF.